Below, 2 T cell receptor beta chains from the same sample are listed, as sequenced in a study of blood T cell repertoires in COVID-19. Sequenced by immunoSEQ multiplex PCR; TCRdb stores in-frame clones only, minus some. Of about 190,000 clones listed, under 90% are singletons. Sequenced sample: peripheral blood. These receptors were collected from a man aged 40-55 years with acute or convalescent COVID-19.

The chain joins TRBV24-1 to TRBJ1-2; perhaps TRBD1 as D (5 bases). The germline V gene has CDR1 KGHDR and CDR2 SFDVKD. The CDR3 is made up of 13 amino acids. Trimming cost V 4 bases and J 4 bases, with 9 bases left between them. CDR3 amino acids: CATSDRVGYGYTF. The CDR3 DNA reads as TGTGCCACCAGTGACAGGGTAGGCTATGGCTACACCTTC.

This clone turned up a few times. This chain links TRBV30 with TRBJ2-5; D might be TRBD1 (6 bases). V was pared by 2 bases and J by 4 bases, with 11 bases between. Per the germline V gene, CDR1 is GTSNPN and CDR2 is SVGIG (reference sequence). This CDR3 comprises 13 residues. CDR3 in amino acids: CAWSTGTGETQYF. CDR3 nucleotides: TGTGCCTGGAGTACAGGGACGGGAGAGACCCAGTACTTC.